These 18 T cell receptor beta chains were sequenced from one sample in a study of vaccination and CD4 T cells after COVID-19. The assay that was used to sequence DNA from cultured CD4+ T cells was the Oncomine TCR Beta short-read assay. MiXCR was run by TCRdb on the PCR reads, yielding one entry per CDR3 protein. The sample has fewer than 15,000 distinct CDR3 sequences, about two fifths seen once. Antigens for these TCRs are unknown. Treatment denoted: approximately nine-day PBMC culture with coronavirus spike peptide pools or control peptides (ViraFEST assay). The sequencing sample was made of CD4+ T cells from blood, cultured in vitro. All receptors come from a human donor who had recovered from COVID-19.

This clonotype was counted a few times. The rearrangement links TRBV20-1 to TRBJ2-3; 7 nucleotides line up with TRBD2. Looked up from germline, CDR1 is DFQATT and CDR2 is SNEGSKA (reference sequence). This CDR3 is 14 amino acids long. The DNA for the CDR3 is TGCAGCGATCGGAGGGCGGGAGGCACAGATACGCAGTATTTT. Its protein is CSDRRAGGTDTQYF.

The rearrangement joins TRBV20-1 to TRBJ1-6, with D possibly TRBD1 on 5 matching bases. CDR3 size: 14 residues. The germline V gene encodes CDR1 DFQATT and CDR2 SNEGSKA (reference sequence). With 6 bases removed from V and 3 bases from J, the gap between germline ends came to 12 bases. The CDR3 sequence: CSAPTESYNSPLHF. As DNA, the CDR3 is TGCAGTGCCCCGACAGAGAGCTATAATTCACCCCTCCACTTT.

The CDR3 spells CASSLMGLGLEQYF. The CDR3, as DNA: TGTGCCAGCAGCTTGATGGGACTAGGTCTCGAGCAGTACTTC. This rearrangement joins TRBV5-4 to TRBJ2-7; 8 bases map to TRBD2. Trimming at V came to 1 base and at J to 6 bases, leaving 6 bases not matched to a gene. Germline V gives CDR1 SGHNT, CDR2 YYREEE (reference sequence). The CDR3 sequence is 14 residues long.

This clonotype was seen more than once but under ten times. This rearrangement joins TRBV20-1 to TRBJ2-5; a possible D gene is TRBD2 (5 bases). The CDR3 spans 15 residues. Looked up from germline, CDR1 is DFQATT and CDR2 is SNEGSKA (reference sequence). With 0 bases removed from V and 5 bases from J, the gap between germline ends came to 16 bases. CDR3 sequence: CSAREGSEGGETQYF. CDR3 sequence (DNA): TGCAGTGCTAGAGAAGGGTCCGAGGGCGGGGAGACCCAGTACTTC.

The genes are TRBV6-2 or TRBV6-3 and TRBJ2-2; either TRBD1 or TRBD2 may fit D (5 bases each). The V and J ends lost 6 bases and 2 bases respectively, with 13 bases between them. The V gene's germline CDR1 is MNHEY and CDR2 SVGEGT. CDR3 length: 15 amino acids. The CDR3 reads CASSPVRGNTGELFF. The CDR3 coding sequence is TGTGCCAGCAGCCCGGTGAGGGGCAACACCGGGGAGCTGTTTTTT.

V and J are TRBV12-3 or TRBV12-4 and TRBJ2-5, with 7 bases aligning to TRBD2. The CDR3 is made up of 15 amino acids. Losses at the gene ends were 3 bases for V and 4 bases for J; bases not matched to a gene: 8. The CDR3 nucleotides are TGTGCCAGCAGTTTCGTGGGAGCGGGGAGAGAGACCCAGTACTTC. This codes for CASSFVGAGRETQYF.

The chain carries TRBV5-1 and TRBJ2-3; 8 bases agree with TRBD1. The germline V gene has CDR1 SGHRS and CDR2 YFSETQ. Trimming cost V 1 base and J 2 bases; bases outside gene matches: 6. The CDR3 consists of 16 residues. CDR3 coding DNA: TGCGCCAGCAGCTTGCCCGGACAGGGTCCCACAGATACGCAGTATTTT. This translates into CASSLPGQGPTDTQYF.

This clonotype has more than one count but fewer than ten. The V gene is TRBV6-1, the J gene TRBJ2-7; perhaps TRBD1 as D (6 bases). The V and J ends lost 6 bases and 0 bases respectively, with 9 bases between them. CDR1 MNHNS and CDR2 SASEGT come from the germline V gene. This CDR3 has 13 amino acids. The CDR3 DNA sequence: TGTGCCAGCAGGAGGACAGCCTCCTACGAGCAGTACTTC. The encoded protein is CASRRTASYEQYF.

This chain joins TRBV5-4 and TRBJ1-2; D is possibly TRBD1 (5 bases). The CDR3 consists of 15 residues. The V gene lost 0 bases and the J gene lost 7 bases, with 16 bases spanning the gap. CDR1 SGHNT and CDR2 YYREEE come from the germline V gene (reference sequence). CDR3 sequence (DNA): TGTGCCAGCAGCTTGGCCCTTTGGGGGGAAGGTGGCTACACCTTC. Amino acids: CASSLALWGEGGYTF. Variable domain in full (rest from reference TRBV5-4 and TRBJ1-2): ETGVTQSPTHLIKTRGQQVTLRCSSQSGHNTVSWYQQALGQGPQFIFQYYREEENGRGNFPPRFSGLQFPNYSSELNVNALELDDSALYLCASSLALWGEGGYTFGSGTRLTVV.

The rearrangement uses TRBV7-9 and TRBJ2-5, with D perhaps matching TRBD1 or TRBD2 (5 bases each). Germline CDR1 and CDR2: SEHNR and FQNEAQ (reference sequence). The CDR3 totals 15 residues. Trimming removed 5 bases at V and 4 bases at J, with 17 bases between. The CDR3 nucleotides read TGTGCCAGCAGCCCGGGACGGTGGGGAGTAGAGACCCAGTACTTC. It yields the protein CASSPGRWGVETQYF.

V usage is TRBV20-1 and J usage is TRBJ2-5, with 12 bases aligning to TRBD2. V was pared by 0 bases and J by 3 bases, with 8 bases of the junction left unmatched. The CDR3 contains 17 residues. Germline V gene lookup returns CDR1 DFQATT and CDR2 SNEGSKA (reference sequence). The CDR3 here is CSARDLMTSGSEETQYF. The CDR3 coding sequence is TGCAGTGCTAGAGATCTCATGACTAGCGGGAGTGAAGAGACCCAGTACTTC.

CDR3 nucleotides: TGTGCCAGCAGCCTTCGACAGGGGGCAGATACGCAGTATTTT. Protein: CASSLRQGADTQYF. This chain joins TRBV11-3 and TRBJ2-3, with TRBD1 matching over 9 bases. The ends lost 5 bases at V and 4 bases at J; junction bases unmatched: 4. This CDR3 comprises 14 residues. Germline CDR1 reads SGHNT; CDR2 reads YENEEA. Filled out from reference TRBV11-3 and TRBJ2-3, the complete variable domain reads EAGVVQSPRYKIIEKKQPVAFWCNPISGHNTLYWYLQNLGQGPELLIRYENEEAVDDSQLPKDRFSAERLKGVDSTLKIQPAELGDSAVYLCASSLRQGADTQYFGPGTRLTVL.

The chain links TRBV7-6 to TRBJ2-5, with D perhaps TRBD2 (7 bases). The CDR3 has 16 amino acids. The V gene's germline CDR1 is SGHVS and CDR2 FNYEAQ. The V end was cut by 7 bases, the J end by 5 bases, with 23 bases between. The CDR3 DNA sequence: TGTGCCAGCACCTCAAGTATTGCGGGGGCAAGGGAGACCCAGTACTTC. The encoded protein is CASTSSIAGARETQYF.

This clonotype was detected only a few times. One junction end disagrees with the germline gene, perhaps due to a read error. The gene calls are TRBV6-5 and TRBJ1-5; D is perhaps TRBD1 (6 bases). The CDR3 runs 11 residues. Per the germline V gene, CDR1 is MNHEY and CDR2 is SVGAGI. The CDR3 coding sequence is TGTGCCAGCAGTTACAGGACAGCCGGGGATTTT. Amino acid sequence: CASSYRTAGDF.

This clonotype was seen once. The gene calls are TRBV4-2 and TRBJ2-5; the match to TRBD2 covers 12 bases. Unmatched junction bases numbered 9, after V lost 2 bases and J lost 5 bases. The germline V gene has CDR1 LGHNA and CDR2 YNFKEQ. The CDR3 extends over 17 amino acids. CDR3 in amino acids: CASSQPRLAGVQETQYF. Here the CDR3 DNA reads TGTGCCAGCAGCCAACCTCGACTAGCGGGAGTACAGGAGACCCAGTACTTC.

This clonotype was seen a handful of times. The genes are TRBV10-3 and TRBJ2-1, with TRBD2 matching 7 bases. This CDR3 spans 13 amino acids. Per the germline V gene, CDR1 is ENHRY and CDR2 is SYGVKD. Trimming cost V 2 bases and J 8 bases; bases outside gene matches: 3. The CDR3 region is CAISERTSDEQFF. The CDR3 nucleotides are TGTGCCATCAGTGAGCGAACTAGCGATGAGCAGTTCTTC.

This clonotype was detected only a few times. The rearrangement links TRBV7-2 to TRBJ2-2; 8 bases fit TRBD2. V gave up 10 bases and J gave up 1 base; unmatched junction bases: 20. The CDR3 contains 19 residues. Germline V gene sequence: CDR1 SGHTA, CDR2 FQGNSA. The CDR3 here is CAKETGTSVAVKNTGELFF. Here the CDR3 DNA reads TGTGCCAAAGAAACCGGGACTAGTGTAGCAGTGAAGAACACCGGGGAGCTGTTTTTT.

Within the sample, this clonotype is large. The chain recombines TRBV30 with TRBJ2-5, with 10 nucleotides matching TRBD2. This CDR3 has 14 amino acids. Per the germline V gene, CDR1 is GTSNPN and CDR2 is SVGIG (reference sequence). The ends lost 2 bases at V and 5 bases at J; junction bases unmatched: 5. CDR3 region: CAWSIAGGAETQYF. The CDR3 nucleotides are TGTGCCTGGAGTATAGCGGGAGGCGCCGAGACCCAGTACTTC.